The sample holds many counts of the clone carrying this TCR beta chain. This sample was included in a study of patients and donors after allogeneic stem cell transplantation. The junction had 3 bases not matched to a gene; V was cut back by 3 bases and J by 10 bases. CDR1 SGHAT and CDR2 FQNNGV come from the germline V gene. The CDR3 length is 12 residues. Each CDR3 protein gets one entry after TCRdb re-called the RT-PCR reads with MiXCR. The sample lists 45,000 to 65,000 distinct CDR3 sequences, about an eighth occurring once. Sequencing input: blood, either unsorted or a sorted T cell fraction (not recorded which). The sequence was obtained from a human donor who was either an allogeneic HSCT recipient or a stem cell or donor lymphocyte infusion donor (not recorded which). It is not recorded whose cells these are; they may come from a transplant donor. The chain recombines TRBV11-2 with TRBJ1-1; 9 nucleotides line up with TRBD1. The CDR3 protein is CASSFRGQGAFF. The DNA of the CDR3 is TGTGCCAGCAGCTTCCGGGGACAGGGAGCTTTCTTT.